These T cell receptor beta chains were read from a single sample in a study of blood T cell repertoires in COVID-19. This table comes from immunoSEQ multiplex PCR, and its TCRdb copy is limited to in-frame clones, with some not included. The repertoire has approximately 300,000 clones, around 90% of them found once; the top ten carry roughly 3.7%. The specimen sequenced was peripheral blood. These receptor sequences come from a woman aged 40-49 years with acute or convalescent COVID-19. The CDR3 runs from the conserved cysteine through the conserved F or W. Fields, in order: D gene, clone size, J gene, V gene, CDR3 DNA, CDR3 protein. The D gene is left open where the match is weak. For some rows the clone size is stated as once, few or many, or as a class when expanded; others skip it.

D: -; size: -; J: TRBJ2-1; V: TRBV6-5; DNA: TGTGCCAGCAGTTACTCGAGCGGCGCCTCCTACAATGAGCAGTTCTTC; CDR3: CASSYSSGASYNEQFF
D: TRBD2; size: -; J: TRBJ2-1; V: TRBV9; DNA: TGTGCCAGCAGCGTACCGGGGGGGTCCTACAATGAGCAGTTCTTC; CDR3: CASSVPGGSYNEQFF
D: -; size: -; J: TRBJ1-1; V: TRBV12-3/TRBV12-4; DNA: TGTGCCAGCAGTTTAAGACGGGAAACTGAAGCTTTCTTT; CDR3: CASSLRRETEAFF
D: TRBD1; size: few; J: TRBJ1-2; V: TRBV5-1; DNA: TGCGCCAGCAGCTTGGCCGAGGACAGGGGATTTAATGGCTACACCTTC; CDR3: CASSLAEDRGFNGYTF
D: -; size: -; J: TRBJ1-4; V: TRBV30; DNA: TGTGCCTGGAGGGGGGGGACGTATAATGAAAAACTGTTTTTT; CDR3: CAWRGGTYNEKLFF
D: -; size: -; J: TRBJ1-2; V: TRBV5-6; DNA: TGTGCCAGCAGCTTCCTGGGGCAGGGGTTGAACTATGGCTACACCTTC; CDR3: CASSFLGQGLNYGYTF
D: -; size: -; J: TRBJ1-3; V: TRBV4-1; DNA: TGCGCCAGCAGCAGGGGGATAGGGGCTGGTGGAAACACCATATATTTT; CDR3: CASSRGIGAGGNTIYF
D: -; size: -; J: TRBJ1-2; V: TRBV21-1; DNA: TGTGCCAGCAGCAAAGTTGGGGCTCCTTTATTCGGCTACACCTTC; CDR3: CASSKVGAPLFGYTF
D: TRBD2; size: once; J: TRBJ2-5; V: TRBV5-1; DNA: TGCGCCAGCAGCCCCGGACTAGCGGGGGGGAAGGAGACCCAGTACTTC; CDR3: CASSPGLAGGKETQYF
D: -; size: once; J: TRBJ1-1; V: TRBV7-9; DNA: TGTGCCAGCAGCCCCAGACAGCCGTACCAGGGCGGCACTGAAGCTTTCTTT; CDR3: CASSPRQPYQGGTEAFF
D: -; size: -; J: TRBJ1-2; V: TRBV7-9; DNA: TGTGCCAGCAGTTCGGACAGCCGGAGGGGCTACACCTTC; CDR3: CASSSDSRRGYTF
D: TRBD1; size: -; J: TRBJ1-2; V: TRBV4-2; DNA: TGTGCCAGCAGCCACGAAAGACAGGGGGATTATGGCTACACCTTC; CDR3: CASSHERQGDYGYTF
D: TRBD1; size: -; J: TRBJ2-1; V: TRBV4-1; DNA: TGCGCCAGCAGCCAAGCGGACAGGGGGAGAAATGAGCAGTTCTTC; CDR3: CASSQADRGRNEQFF
D: -; size: -; J: TRBJ2-3; V: TRBV19; DNA: TGTGCCAGTAGTATCCGGACACCTAGCACAGATACGCAGTATTTT; CDR3: CASSIRTPSTDTQYF
D: TRBD1; size: -; J: TRBJ1-2; V: TRBV6-6; DNA: TGTGCCAGCAGGCCCCGGGGACAGGGTGATGGCTACACCTTC; CDR3: CASRPRGQGDGYTF
D: TRBD2; size: -; J: TRBJ2-3; V: TRBV13; DNA: TGTGCCAGCAGCTCTAGCGGGGGGGCCAAAGATACGCAGTATTTT; CDR3: CASSSSGGAKDTQYF
D: TRBD1; size: few; J: TRBJ2-3; V: TRBV13; DNA: TGTGCCAGCAGCTTAGCAGGGACAGAATCTAGCACAGATACGCAGTATTTT; CDR3: CASSLAGTESSTDTQYF
D: -; size: few; J: TRBJ1-3; V: TRBV19; DNA: TGTGCCAGTAGGTCAGGAGGGTCTGGAAACACCATATATTTT; CDR3: CASRSGGSGNTIYF
D: TRBD1; size: -; J: TRBJ2-5; V: TRBV11-3; DNA: TGTGCCAGCAGCCCGGGACAGCAAGAGACCCAGTACTTC; CDR3: CASSPGQQETQYF
D: -; size: -; J: TRBJ1-1; V: TRBV3-1/TRBV3-2; DNA: TGTGCCAGCAGCCAAATAGTGGAGGACACTGAAGCTTTCTTT; CDR3: CASSQIVEDTEAFF
D: TRBD2; size: -; J: TRBJ2-5; V: TRBV11-3; DNA: TGTGCCAGCAGCTTAAAGGCGGGGGACGAGACCCAGTACTTC; CDR3: CASSLKAGDETQYF
D: TRBD1; size: -; J: TRBJ1-6; V: TRBV3-1/TRBV3-2; DNA: TGTGCCAGCAGCCTAGGACAGGCGAATTCACCCCTCCACTTT; CDR3: CASSLGQANSPLHF
D: TRBD1; size: -; J: TRBJ1-4; V: TRBV18; DNA: TGTGCCAGCTCACCTTTAACCGGGACAGGGAGTGGAGCTAATGAAAAACTGTTTTTT; CDR3: CASSPLTGTGSGANEKLFF
D: TRBD1; size: -; J: TRBJ1-1; V: TRBV6-6; DNA: TGTGCCAGCAGGTACGGACAGGGAGGTGACACTGAAGCTTTCTTT; CDR3: CASRYGQGGDTEAFF
D: TRBD1; size: -; J: TRBJ1-2; V: TRBV6-5; DNA: TGTGCCAGCATTGGAATGGGACAGAGCTATGGCTACACCTTC; CDR3: CASIGMGQSYGYTF
D: -; size: -; J: TRBJ2-1; V: TRBV7-3; DNA: TGTGCCAGCAGCTTTCTCCCGTCGGGGTCCTACAATGAGCAGTTCTTC; CDR3: CASSFLPSGSYNEQFF
D: -; size: -; J: TRBJ2-1; V: TRBV5-1; DNA: TGCGCCAGCAGCTTGGAAAGTTGGAGCTCCTACAATGAGCAGTTCTTC; CDR3: CASSLESWSSYNEQFF
D: -; size: -; J: TRBJ2-5; V: TRBV3-1/TRBV3-2; DNA: TGTGCCAGCAGCCAAGCAGATGGGACCCAGTACTTC; CDR3: CASSQADGTQYF
D: -; size: -; J: TRBJ1-1; V: TRBV27; DNA: TGTGCCAGCAGTTTATGGCAGGGTGTCGAAGCTTTCTTT; CDR3: CASSLWQGVEAFF
D: -; size: once; J: TRBJ2-5; V: TRBV5-1; DNA: TGCGCCAGCAGCTACAGTTGGGAGACCCAGTACTTC; CDR3: CASSYSWETQYF
D: -; size: -; J: TRBJ1-1; V: TRBV5-6; DNA: TGTGCCAGCAGCTTGGAACTTCGGCAGGATGAGTCTGAAGCTTTCTTT; CDR3: CASSLELRQDESEAFF
D: -; size: -; J: TRBJ1-5; V: TRBV30; DNA: TGTGCCTGGAATCCGGGGGACAATCAGCCCCAGCATTTT; CDR3: CAWNPGDNQPQHF
D: TRBD1; size: -; J: TRBJ1-1; V: TRBV10-1; DNA: TGCGCCAGCAGTGAACCCGGGACAGGGAAAGCTTTCTTT; CDR3: CASSEPGTGKAFF
D: -; size: -; J: TRBJ1-1; V: TRBV30; DNA: TGTGCCTGGAGTGCCGGGAGGCGAGCTTTCTTT; CDR3: CAWSAGRRAFF
D: TRBD2; size: -; J: TRBJ2-1; V: TRBV11-3; DNA: TGTGCCAGCGCCCCTCGGAGCGGGAGCTCCTACAATGAGCAGTTCTTC; CDR3: CASAPRSGSSYNEQFF
D: TRBD1; size: few; J: TRBJ1-2; V: TRBV19; DNA: TGTGCCAGTAGCTCCACCTACAGCCACAGGGGGCGAGGCTACACCTTC; CDR3: CASSSTYSHRGRGYTF
D: -; size: -; J: TRBJ1-1; V: TRBV12-3/TRBV12-4; DNA: TGTGCCAGCACCGACTTCATGAACACTGAAGCTTTCTTT; CDR3: CASTDFMNTEAFF
D: -; size: -; J: TRBJ2-1; V: TRBV27; DNA: TGTGCCAGCAGTTTCAGCGGAACCTTTTATGAGCAGTTCTTC; CDR3: CASSFSGTFYEQFF
D: -; size: -; J: TRBJ2-1; V: TRBV12-2; DNA: TGTGCAAGTCGCCTCCGGAGGATAGACTACAATGAGCAGTTCTTC; CDR3: CASRLRRIDYNEQFF
D: -; size: -; J: TRBJ1-3; V: TRBV9; DNA: TGTGCCAGCAGCGTAGGGTCCACTCAAAACACCATATATTTT; CDR3: CASSVGSTQNTIYF
D: -; size: -; J: TRBJ2-5; V: TRBV9; DNA: TGTGCCAGCAGCGTAGATGAGGGTTTAGAGACCCAGTACTTC; CDR3: CASSVDEGLETQYF
D: TRBD1; size: -; J: TRBJ1-5; V: TRBV27; DNA: TGTGCCAGCAAACAGGGGGCAGGCAATCAGCCCCAGCATTTT; CDR3: CASKQGAGNQPQHF
D: -; size: -; J: TRBJ1-5; V: TRBV15; DNA: TGTGCCACCAGCAGAGATCGCGGGGTGAATCAGCCCCAGCATTTT; CDR3: CATSRDRGVNQPQHF
D: TRBD1; size: -; J: TRBJ1-2; V: TRBV5-1; DNA: TGCGCCAGCAGCTTGACACCGGGACAGGGACGGGGCTACACCTTC; CDR3: CASSLTPGQGRGYTF
D: -; size: -; J: TRBJ1-1; V: TRBV9; DNA: TGTGCCAGCAGCCGGAGGTTGGCCAACACTGAAGCTTTCTTT; CDR3: CASSRRLANTEAFF
D: TRBD1; size: -; J: TRBJ2-5; V: TRBV6-4; DNA: TGTGCCAGCAGTGACTCGATTTCAGGGGGCGTTGCGACCCAGTACTTC; CDR3: CASSDSISGGVATQYF
D: TRBD1; size: -; J: TRBJ1-3; V: TRBV29-1; DNA: TGCAGCGTTACCCGGGACAGCGGAAACACCATATATTTT; CDR3: CSVTRDSGNTIYF
D: -; size: -; J: TRBJ1-3; V: TRBV5-1; DNA: TGCGCCAGCAGCTCGGAGTATTCTGGAAACACCATATATTTT; CDR3: CASSSEYSGNTIYF
D: TRBD1; size: -; J: TRBJ1-2; V: TRBV18; DNA: TGTGCCAGCTCGCCACCGGGTGGATCAGGGGGCGGTGGCTACACCTTC; CDR3: CASSPPGGSGGGGYTF
D: TRBD1; size: -; J: TRBJ1-2; V: TRBV18; DNA: TGTGCCAGCTCACCATGGGCCCCCTCCGGGACAGGGGCCGAACATTATGGCTACACCTTC; CDR3: CASSPWAPSGTGAEHYGYTF
D: TRBD1; size: once; J: TRBJ1-6; V: TRBV19; DNA: TGTGCCAGTTCCGAGGGGACAGCCAGCTCCTATAATTCACCCCTCCACTTT; CDR3: CASSEGTASSYNSPLHF
D: TRBD1; size: -; J: TRBJ1-1; V: TRBV6-6; DNA: TGTGCCAGCAGTCTCCCGGGACAGGGTACGGCAGGCGACATAGGCCCCCCCGACACTGAAGCTTTCTTT; CDR3: CASSLPGQGTAGDIGPPDTEAFF
D: -; size: -; J: TRBJ1-1; V: TRBV30; DNA: TGTGCCTGGTACCGGACTCTGAACACTGAAGCTTTCTTT; CDR3: CAWYRTLNTEAFF